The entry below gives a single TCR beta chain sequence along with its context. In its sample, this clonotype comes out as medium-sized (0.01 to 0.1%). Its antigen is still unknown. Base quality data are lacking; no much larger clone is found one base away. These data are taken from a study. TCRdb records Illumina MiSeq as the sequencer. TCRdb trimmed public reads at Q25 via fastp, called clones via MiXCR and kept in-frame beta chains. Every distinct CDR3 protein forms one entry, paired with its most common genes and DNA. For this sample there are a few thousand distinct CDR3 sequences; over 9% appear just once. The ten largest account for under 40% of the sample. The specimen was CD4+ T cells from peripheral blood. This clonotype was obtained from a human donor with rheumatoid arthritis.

The DNA sequence is as follows: TGCAGCGTTTCCAACTACAATGAGCAGTTCTTC. Its product reads: CSVSNYNEQFF. The rearranged chain carries TRBV29-1 and TRBJ2-1, with the D gene not confidently named. Measured from the cysteine to the phenylalanine, the CDR3 is 11 residues long. Just the 33-base CDR3 DNA is kept, in frame starting at base 1. V sheds 5 bases and J sheds 3 bases, leaving 5 bases between their ends. In the germline V gene, CDR1 corresponds to SQVTM and CDR2 to ANQGSEA.